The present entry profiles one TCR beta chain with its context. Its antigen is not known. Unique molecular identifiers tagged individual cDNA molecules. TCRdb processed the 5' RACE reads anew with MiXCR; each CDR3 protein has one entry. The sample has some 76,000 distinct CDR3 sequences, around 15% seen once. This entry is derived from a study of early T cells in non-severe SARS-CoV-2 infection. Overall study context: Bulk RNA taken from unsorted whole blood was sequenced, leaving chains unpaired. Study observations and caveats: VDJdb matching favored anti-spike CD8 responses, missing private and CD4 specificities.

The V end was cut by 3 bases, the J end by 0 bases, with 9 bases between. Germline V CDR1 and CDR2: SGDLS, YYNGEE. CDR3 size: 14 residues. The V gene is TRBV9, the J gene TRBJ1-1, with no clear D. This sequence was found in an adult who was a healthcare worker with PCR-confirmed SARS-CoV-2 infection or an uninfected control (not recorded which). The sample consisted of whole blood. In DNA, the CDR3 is TGTGCCAGCAGCGGGGTCTCTTTGAACACTGAAGCTTTCTTT. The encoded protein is CASSGVSLNTEAFF.